This T cell receptor beta chain was recorded in a study of shared clonotypes between healthy human individuals. Overall study context: The cohort had two women and three men, ages 18 to 49.

CD45RO-negative CD8 cells positively selected for CCR7 made up the naive population, which excluded terminally differentiated effector memory CD45RA+ cells. The V end was cut by 6 bases, the J end by 1 base, with 16 bases between. Germline CDR1 is SNHLY and CDR2 is FYNNEI. The CDR3 runs 16 residues. Using immunoSEQ multiplex PCR, the repertoire was profiled, and TCRdb retains in-frame clones only, with some absent. The sample lists hundreds of thousands of clones; 80% to 95% were seen once. The receptor's source is a man between 25 and 39 years old in good health. The rearrangement uses TRBV2 and TRBJ1-5; the D gene is possibly TRBD1 (5 bases). Sequenced: naive CD8+ T cells sorted from blood. The chain's CDR3 is CASSLRGGQSNQPQHF. The CDR3 nucleotides read TGTGCCAGCAGCCTGAGGGGAGGGCAGAGCAATCAGCCCCAGCATTTT.